This T cell receptor beta chain is drawn from a study of cytomegalovirus exposure and HLA in healthy donors. Overall study findings and caveats: Sequencing likely generated an artifact that appeared as a cluster of highly shared sequence variants. The availability of immune exposure information extended only to CMV serostatus.

Trimming took off 7 bases at V and 2 bases at J, with 9 bases between the two ends. Per germline, CDR1 SNHLY and CDR2 FYNNEI. The CDR3 has 13 residues. PCR amplification relied on 60 Vbeta primers (plus 13 Jbeta primers). The assay was immunoSEQ multiplex PCR, and TCRdb's table has in-frame clones only and misses some. The sample lists 250,000 to 350,000 clones, roughly 85% occurring once. Comment on this clone: The antigen remains undetermined.

The V gene is TRBV2, the J gene TRBJ2-1, with D perhaps TRBD1 (5 bases). Material: PBMCs. The clonotype originates from a man aged 40-49 years in good health and CMV-seropositive. For the CDR3, the DNA is TGTGCCAGCACTCTGGACACCTACAATGAGCAGTTCTTC. Its protein product is CASTLDTYNEQFF.